This TCR beta chain was retrieved from a study of post-analysis software for immune sequencing data. Trimming shortened V by 5 bases and J by 7 bases, and 18 bases separated the two germline ends. This CDR3 region has 14 residues. Germline lookup yields CDR1 DFQATT and CDR2 SNEGSKA (reference sequence). General study findings and limits: In multiple sclerosis, normalized Chao1 diversity was significantly below that of controls. TRBV5-6, TRBV5-1 and TRBV20-1 were among five TRBV segments more frequent in patients than controls.

The TCR beta cDNA libraries carried unique molecular identifiers. One entry per CDR3 protein results from TCRdb running MiXCR on the PCR reads. The sample lists approximately 630,000 distinct CDR3 sequences, about 60% occurring once. With regard to this clonotype: The target antigen is unknown.

The chain joins TRBV20-1 to TRBJ2-1; a weak D match, TRBD2 (6 bases). The receptor's source is a girl aged 2 to 10 with multiple sclerosis. Sample: blood. For the CDR3, the DNA is TGCAGTGCTCCCCAACGGAGGGGCCTGAATGAGCAGTTCTTC. This translates into CSAPQRRGLNEQFF.